The source of this T cell receptor (beta chain) is a study of blood T cell repertoires in COVID-19. Study processing details: Researchers report that nucleated cell counts were estimated from reference gene primer amplification. Here immunoSEQ multiplex PCR was the method, and the copy in TCRdb shows in-frame clones only, minus some. V, J and clone size reflect that table, while D and trimming were determined from the DNA. The table includes fewer than 25,000 clones, roughly 90% detected once. The V gene's germline CDR1 is SGHDT and CDR2 YYEEEE. Trimming removed 0 bases from V and 2 bases from J, with 3 bases in between. The CDR3 runs 12 residues.

The V gene is TRBV5-6, the J gene TRBJ2-7, with no clear D. This receptor was identified in a human donor in a cohort sampled during active COVID-19. The donor label of this sample is uncertain. Sequenced: peripheral blood. The CDR3 bases are TGTGCCAGCAGCTTGGCTGCCTACGAGCAGTACTTC. Protein sequence: CASSLAAYEQYF.